This note documents a single T cell receptor beta chain sequence. Template switching supplied a universal primer site; unique molecular identifiers were carried on the cDNA. TCRdb called the 5' RACE reads again in MiXCR, with one record for every CDR3 protein. Of around 1.7 million distinct CDR3 sequences detected, less than 40% appear once; the ten largest clones hold more than 0.25%. Germline V gives CDR1 DFQATT, CDR2 SNEGSKA (reference sequence). With 4 bases removed from V and 6 bases from J, the gap between germline ends came to 13 bases. There are 12 residues in the CDR3. The data belong to a study of identical twins.

This receptor was identified in a newborn girl in good health. The chain uses TRBV20-1 and TRBJ2-7, with D possibly being TRBD1 (5 bases). Specimen: cord blood. As DNA, the CDR3 is TGCAGTGCTACCCAGGGCTTATTCGAGCAGTACTTC. Protein sequence: CSATQGLFEQYF.